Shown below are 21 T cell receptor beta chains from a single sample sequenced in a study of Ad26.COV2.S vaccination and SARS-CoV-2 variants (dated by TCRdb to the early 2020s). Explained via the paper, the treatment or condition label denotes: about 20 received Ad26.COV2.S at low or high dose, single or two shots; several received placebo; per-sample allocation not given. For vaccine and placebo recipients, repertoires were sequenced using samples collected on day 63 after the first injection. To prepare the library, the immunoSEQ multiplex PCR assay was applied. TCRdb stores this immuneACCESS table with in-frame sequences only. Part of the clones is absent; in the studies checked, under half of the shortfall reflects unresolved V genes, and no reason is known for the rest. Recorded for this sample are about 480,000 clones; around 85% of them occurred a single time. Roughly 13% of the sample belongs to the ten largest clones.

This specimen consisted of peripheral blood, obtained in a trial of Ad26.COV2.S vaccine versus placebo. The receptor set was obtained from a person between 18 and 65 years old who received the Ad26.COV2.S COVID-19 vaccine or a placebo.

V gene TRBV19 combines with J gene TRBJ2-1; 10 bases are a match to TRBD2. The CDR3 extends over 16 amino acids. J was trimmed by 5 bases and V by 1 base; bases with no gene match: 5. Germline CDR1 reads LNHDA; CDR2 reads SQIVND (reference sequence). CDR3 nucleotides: TGTGCCAGTAGTATAGTTAGCGGGAGGATGGACAATGAGCAGTTCTTC. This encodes CASSIVSGRMDNEQFF. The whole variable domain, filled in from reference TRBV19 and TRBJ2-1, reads DGGITQSPKYLFRKEGQNVTLSCEQNLNHDAMYWYRQDPGQGLRLIYYSQIVNDFQKGDIAEGYSVSREKKESFPLTVTSAQKNPTAFYLCASSIVSGRMDNEQFFGPGTRLTVL.

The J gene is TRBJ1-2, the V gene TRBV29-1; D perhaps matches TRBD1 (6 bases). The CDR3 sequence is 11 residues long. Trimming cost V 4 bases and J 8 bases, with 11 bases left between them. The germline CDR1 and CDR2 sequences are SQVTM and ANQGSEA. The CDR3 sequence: CSVVSGEGYTF. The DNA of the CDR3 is TGCAGCGTTGTATCAGGGGAAGGCTACACCTTC.

CDR3 DNA: TGTGCCAGCAGCCGTAGCTTTCGGACAGGGATAACAGATACGCAGTATTTT. The encoded protein is CASSRSFRTGITDTQYF. This chain links TRBV9 with TRBJ2-3; 8 bases are a match to TRBD1. Germline CDR1 is SGDLS and CDR2 is YYNGEE. After removal of 4 bases from V and 3 bases from J, the junction contained 13 bases not matched to a gene. This CDR3 is 17 amino acids long.

CDR3 sequence (DNA): TGTGCCACCGGGACTAGCGACTACAATGAGCAGTTCTTC. Translating gives CATGTSDYNEQFF. The chain uses TRBV10-3 and TRBJ2-1; 10 bases map to TRBD2. The CDR3 covers 13 residues. V was pared by 10 bases and J by 3 bases, with 3 bases of the junction left unmatched. Per germline, CDR1 ENHRY and CDR2 SYGVKD.

The DNA for the CDR3 is TGTGCCAGCAGCCCCGGACAGGGTCGGATGACGCAGTATTTT. This sequence encodes CASSPGQGRMTQYF. V is TRBV7-9 and J is TRBJ2-3; 8 bases fit TRBD1. The CDR3 totals 14 residues. Trimming took 5 bases from V and 9 from J; bases not matched to a gene: 10. CDR1 is SEHNR and CDR2 is FQNEAQ in the germline V gene (reference sequence).

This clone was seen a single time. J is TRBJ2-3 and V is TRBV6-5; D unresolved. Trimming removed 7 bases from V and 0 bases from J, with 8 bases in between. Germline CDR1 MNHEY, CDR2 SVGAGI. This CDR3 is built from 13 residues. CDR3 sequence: CASTPLSTDTQYF. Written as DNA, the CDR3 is TGTGCCAGCACCCCCCTCAGCACAGATACGCAGTATTTT.

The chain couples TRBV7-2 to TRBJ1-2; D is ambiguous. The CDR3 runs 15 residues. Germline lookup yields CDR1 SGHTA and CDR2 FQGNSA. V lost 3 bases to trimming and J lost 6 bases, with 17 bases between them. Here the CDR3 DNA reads TGTGCCAGCAGCTTGCTAGGGAGTATGTATAATGGCTACACCTTC. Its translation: CASSLLGSMYNGYTF. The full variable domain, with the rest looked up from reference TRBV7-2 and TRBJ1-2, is GAGVSQSPSNKVTEKGKDVELRCDPISGHTALYWYRQSLGQGLEFLIYFQGNSAPDKSGLPSDRFSAERTGGSVSTLTIQRTQQEDSAVYLCASSLLGSMYNGYTFGSGTRLTVV.

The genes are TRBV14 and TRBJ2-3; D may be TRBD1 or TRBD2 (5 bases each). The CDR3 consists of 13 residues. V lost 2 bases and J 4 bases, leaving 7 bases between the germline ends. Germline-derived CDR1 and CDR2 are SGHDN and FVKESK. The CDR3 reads CASSQRGPDTQYF. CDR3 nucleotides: TGTGCCAGCAGCCAAAGGGGACCAGATACGCAGTATTTT. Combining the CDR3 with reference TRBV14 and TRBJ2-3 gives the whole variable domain EAGVTQFPSHSVIEKGQTVTLRCDPISGHDNLYWYRRVMGKEIKFLLHFVKESKQDESGMPNNRFLAERTGGTYSTLKVQPAELEDSGVYFCASSQRGPDTQYFGPGTRLTVL.

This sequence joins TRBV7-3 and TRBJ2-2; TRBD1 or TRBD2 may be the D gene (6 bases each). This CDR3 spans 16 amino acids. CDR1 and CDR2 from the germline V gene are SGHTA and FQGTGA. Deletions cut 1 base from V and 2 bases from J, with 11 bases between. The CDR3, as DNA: TGTGCCAGCAGCTTAAAAGGGGGGCTCAACACCGGGGAGCTGTTTTTT. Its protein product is CASSLKGGLNTGELFF.

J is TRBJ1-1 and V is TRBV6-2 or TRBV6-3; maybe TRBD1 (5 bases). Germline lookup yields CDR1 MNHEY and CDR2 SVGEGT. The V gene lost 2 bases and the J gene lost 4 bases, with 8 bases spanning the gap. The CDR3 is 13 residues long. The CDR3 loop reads CASSYIGTTEAFF. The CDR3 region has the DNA TGTGCCAGCAGTTACATCGGGACCACTGAAGCTTTCTTT.

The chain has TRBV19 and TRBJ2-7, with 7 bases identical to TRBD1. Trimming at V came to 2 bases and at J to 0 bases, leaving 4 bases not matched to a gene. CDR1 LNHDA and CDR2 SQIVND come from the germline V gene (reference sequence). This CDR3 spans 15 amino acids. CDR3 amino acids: CASSIMTGSSYEQYF. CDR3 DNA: TGTGCCAGTAGTATAATGACAGGGAGCTCCTACGAGCAGTACTTC.

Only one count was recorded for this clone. The CDR3: CASSLVQGNTEAFF. The CDR3, as DNA: TGTGCCAGCAGTTTGGTTCAGGGGAACACTGAAGCTTTCTTT. The chain uses TRBV6-6 and TRBJ1-1, with a weak D call TRBD1 (5 bases). This CDR3 is 14 amino acids long. CDR1 MNHNY and CDR2 SVGAGI come from the germline V gene (reference sequence). The V end was cut by 4 bases, the J end by 1 base, with 10 bases between.

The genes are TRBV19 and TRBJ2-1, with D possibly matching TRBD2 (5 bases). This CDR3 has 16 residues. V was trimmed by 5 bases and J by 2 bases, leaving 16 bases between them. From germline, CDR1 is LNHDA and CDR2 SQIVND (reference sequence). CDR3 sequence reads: CASSPRAGLPYNEQFF. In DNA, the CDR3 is TGTGCCAGTAGTCCCCGGGCCGGACTCCCCTACAATGAGCAGTTCTTC.

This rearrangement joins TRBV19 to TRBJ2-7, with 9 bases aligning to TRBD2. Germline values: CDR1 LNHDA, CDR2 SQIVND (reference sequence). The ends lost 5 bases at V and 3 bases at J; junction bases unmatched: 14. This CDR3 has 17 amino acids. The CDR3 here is CASSALPGREGRYEQYF. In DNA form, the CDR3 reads TGTGCCAGTAGTGCACTTCCAGGGCGGGAGGGCCGCTACGAGCAGTACTTC.

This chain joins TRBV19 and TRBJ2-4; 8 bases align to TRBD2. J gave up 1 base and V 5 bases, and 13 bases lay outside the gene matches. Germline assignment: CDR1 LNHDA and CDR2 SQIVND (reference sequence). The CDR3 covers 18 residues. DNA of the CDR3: TGTGCCAGTAGTCCCGATAGCGGGACCCCCGGGGCCAAAAACATTCAGTACTTC. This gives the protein CASSPDSGTPGAKNIQYF.

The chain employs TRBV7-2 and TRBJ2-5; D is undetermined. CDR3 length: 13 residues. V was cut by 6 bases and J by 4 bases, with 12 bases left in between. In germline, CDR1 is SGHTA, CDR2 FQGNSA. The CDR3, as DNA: TGTGCCAGCAGTCGGACCCACGGAGAGACCCAGTACTTC. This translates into CASSRTHGETQYF.

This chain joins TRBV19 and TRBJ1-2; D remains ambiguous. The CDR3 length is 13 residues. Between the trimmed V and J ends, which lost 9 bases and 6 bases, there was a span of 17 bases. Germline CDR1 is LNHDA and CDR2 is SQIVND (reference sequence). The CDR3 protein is CASAYIGGDGYTF. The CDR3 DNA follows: TGTGCCAGCGCGTATATAGGCGGGGATGGCTACACCTTC.

The chain's CDR3 is CATSYGGPTNEKLFF. DNA of the CDR3: TGTGCCACCAGCTATGGGGGCCCAACTAATGAAAAACTGTTTTTT. V is TRBV15 and J is TRBJ1-4; D possibly corresponds to TRBD1 (6 bases). The CDR3 is 15 amino acids. The germline CDR1 and CDR2 sequences are LNHNV and YYDKDF (reference sequence). The V end lost 5 bases, the J end lost 0 bases, and 10 bases lay between the germline ends.

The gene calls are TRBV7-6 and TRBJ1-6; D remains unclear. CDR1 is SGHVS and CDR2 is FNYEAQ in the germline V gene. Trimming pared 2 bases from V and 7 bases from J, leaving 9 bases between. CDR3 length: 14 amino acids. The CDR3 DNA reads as TGTGCCAGCAGCTTAAGGGTGGGAAATTCACCCCTCCACTTT. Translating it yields CASSLRVGNSPLHF.

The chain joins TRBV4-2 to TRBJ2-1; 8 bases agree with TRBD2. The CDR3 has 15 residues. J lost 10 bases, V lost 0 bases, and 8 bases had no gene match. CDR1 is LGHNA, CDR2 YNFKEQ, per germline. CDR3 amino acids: CASSQDSGKSREQFF. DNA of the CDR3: TGTGCCAGCAGCCAAGATAGCGGGAAGTCACGAGAGCAGTTCTTC.

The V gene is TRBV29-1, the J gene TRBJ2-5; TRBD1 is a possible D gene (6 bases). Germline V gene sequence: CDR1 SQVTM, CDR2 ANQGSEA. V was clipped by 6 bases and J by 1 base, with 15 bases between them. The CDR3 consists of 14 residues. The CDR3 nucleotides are TGCAGCGTAAGAAACAGGGCAACCCAAGAGACCCAGTACTTC. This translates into CSVRNRATQETQYF.